This T cell receptor beta chain was documented in a study of blood T cell repertoires in COVID-19. Looking at the study overall: COVID-19 samples from acute and convalescent phases originated in the United States, Italy and Spain. Sources were T cells, B-cell-depleted T cells, or PBMCs; the material itself was cDNA or gDNA.

CDR1 and CDR2 (germline): SGHRS, YFSETQ. CDR3 length: 15 amino acids. The V and J ends lost 0 bases and 3 bases respectively, with 12 bases between them. In the authors' methods: Reference gene primer amplification in the assay estimated nucleated cell counts. The assay was immunoSEQ multiplex PCR, and TCRdb's table has in-frame clones only and misses some. From that table come the V and J calls and clone size; the DNA was used to work out D and trimming. The sample has approximately 200,000 clones, 84% seen once. The rearrangement joins TRBV5-1 to TRBJ1-2; perhaps TRBD1 as D (5 bases). The sample comprised peripheral blood. The origin of this receptor is a woman older than 75 with COVID-19, enrolled during active disease. The CDR3 sequence: CASSLADSSYYGYTF. The DNA of the CDR3 is TGCGCCAGCAGCTTGGCCGACAGTTCGTACTATGGCTACACCTTC.